This record concerns one TCR beta chain sequence. Tumor samples were taken before definitive surgery or chemotherapy. These data belong to a study of high-grade serous ovarian cancer treatment subgroups. V lost 3 bases and J lost 10, with 18 bases in between. CDR1 is SGHAT and CDR2 is FQNNGV in the germline V gene. CDR3 length: 14 residues. Here immunoSEQ multiplex PCR was the method, and the copy in TCRdb shows in-frame clones only, minus some. The sample has 35,000 to 45,000 clones, roughly 83% seen once; the top ten hold about 3%. Sequenced input: tumor tissue. The V call is TRBV11-2, the J call TRBJ1-2, with D uncertain. The source is a human donor with high-grade serous ovarian cancer. The CDR3 is CASSFVGSGRDYTF. The DNA for the CDR3 is TGTGCCAGCAGCTTCGTGGGAAGCGGCCGCGACTACACCTTC.